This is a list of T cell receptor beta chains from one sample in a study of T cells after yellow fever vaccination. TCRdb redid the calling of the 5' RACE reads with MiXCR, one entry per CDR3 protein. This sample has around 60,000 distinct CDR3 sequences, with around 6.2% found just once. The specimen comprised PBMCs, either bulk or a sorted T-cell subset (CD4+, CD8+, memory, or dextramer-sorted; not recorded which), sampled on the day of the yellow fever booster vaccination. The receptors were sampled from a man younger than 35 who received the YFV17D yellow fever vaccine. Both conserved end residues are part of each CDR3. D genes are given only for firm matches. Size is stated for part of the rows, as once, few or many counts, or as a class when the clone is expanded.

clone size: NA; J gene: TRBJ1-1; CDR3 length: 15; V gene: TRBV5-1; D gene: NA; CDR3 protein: CASSLRGPRGTEAFF; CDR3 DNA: TGCGCCAGCAGCCTCCGCGGGCCGAGGGGGACTGAAGCTTTCTTT
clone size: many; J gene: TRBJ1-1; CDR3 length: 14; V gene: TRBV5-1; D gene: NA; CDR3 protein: CASSPSVANTEAFF; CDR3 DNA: TGCGCCAGCAGCCCATCGGTAGCGAACACTGAAGCTTTCTTT
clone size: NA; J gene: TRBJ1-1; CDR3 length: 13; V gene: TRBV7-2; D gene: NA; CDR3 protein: CASSFWQGTEAFF; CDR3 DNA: TGTGCCAGCAGCTTCTGGCAGGGCACTGAAGCTTTCTTT
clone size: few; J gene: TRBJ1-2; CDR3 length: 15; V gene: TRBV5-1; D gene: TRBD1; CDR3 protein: CASSLQGLGNYGYTF; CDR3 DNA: TGCGCCAGCAGCCTACAGGGGTTGGGGAACTATGGCTACACCTTC
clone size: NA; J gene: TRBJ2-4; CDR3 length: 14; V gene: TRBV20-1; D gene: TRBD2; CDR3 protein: CSARTSGGENIQYF; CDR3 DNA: TGCAGTGCCCGGACTAGCGGGGGGGAAAACATTCAGTACTTC
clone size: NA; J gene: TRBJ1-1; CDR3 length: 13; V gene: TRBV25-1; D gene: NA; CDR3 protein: CASSEGSWTEAFF; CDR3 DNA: TGTGCCAGCAGTGAAGGGAGTTGGACTGAAGCTTTCTTT
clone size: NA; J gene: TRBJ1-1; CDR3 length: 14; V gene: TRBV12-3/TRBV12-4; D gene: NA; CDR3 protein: CASSSQQGNTEAFF; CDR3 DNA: TGTGCCAGCAGTTCGCAACAGGGGAACACTGAAGCTTTCTTT
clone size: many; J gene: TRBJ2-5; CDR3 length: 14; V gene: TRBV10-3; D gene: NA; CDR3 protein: CAISESGSQETQYF; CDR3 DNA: TGTGCCATCAGTGAATCCGGTTCCCAAGAGACCCAGTACTTC
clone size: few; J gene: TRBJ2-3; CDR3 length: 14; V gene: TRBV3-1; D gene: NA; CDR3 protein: CASSQPRGLDTQYF; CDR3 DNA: TGTGCCAGCAGCCAACCGCGGGGACTCGATACGCAGTATTTT
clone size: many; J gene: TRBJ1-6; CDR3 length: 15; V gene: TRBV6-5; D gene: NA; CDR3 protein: CASSYRTPWNSPLHF; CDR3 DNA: TGTGCCAGCAGTTACCGGACACCATGGAATTCACCCCTCCACTTT
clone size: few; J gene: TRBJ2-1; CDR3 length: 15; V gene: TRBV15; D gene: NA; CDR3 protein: CATTEDWSSYNEQFF; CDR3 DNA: TGTGCCACCACCGAGGACTGGAGCTCCTACAATGAGCAGTTCTTC
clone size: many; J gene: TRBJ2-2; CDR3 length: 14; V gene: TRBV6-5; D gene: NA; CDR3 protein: CASSYLGRTGELFF; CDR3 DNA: TGTGCCAGCAGTTATTTGGGGCGGACCGGGGAGCTGTTTTTT
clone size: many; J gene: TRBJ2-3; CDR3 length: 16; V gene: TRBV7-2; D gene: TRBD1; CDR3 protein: CASSVNRGRKTDTQYF; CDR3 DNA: TGTGCCAGCAGCGTAAACAGGGGTCGCAAAACAGATACGCAGTATTTT
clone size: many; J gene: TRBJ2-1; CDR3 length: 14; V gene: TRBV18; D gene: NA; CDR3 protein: CASSPRGYIDEQFF; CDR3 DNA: TGTGCCAGCTCACCTCGGGGCTATATTGATGAGCAGTTCTTC
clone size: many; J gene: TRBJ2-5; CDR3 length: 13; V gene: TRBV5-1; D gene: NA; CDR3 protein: CASSLRILETQYF; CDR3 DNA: TGCGCCAGCAGCTTGAGGATCCTAGAGACCCAGTACTTC
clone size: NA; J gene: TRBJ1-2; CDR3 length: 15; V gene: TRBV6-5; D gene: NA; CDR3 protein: CASSQAGGTPYGYTF; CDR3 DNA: TGTGCCAGCAGCCAAGCCGGAGGGACTCCCTATGGCTACACCTTC
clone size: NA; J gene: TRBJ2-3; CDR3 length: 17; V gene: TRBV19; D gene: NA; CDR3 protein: CASSFPSWNTSTDTQYF; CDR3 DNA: TGTGCCAGTAGTTTCCCCTCGTGGAATACTAGCACAGATACGCAGTATTTT
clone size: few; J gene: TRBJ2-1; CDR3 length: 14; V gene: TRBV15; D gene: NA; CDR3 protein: CATAGLSSYNEQFF; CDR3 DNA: TGTGCCACCGCAGGACTTAGCTCCTACAATGAGCAGTTCTTC
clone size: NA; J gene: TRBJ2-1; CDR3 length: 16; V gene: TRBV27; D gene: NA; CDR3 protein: CASSLNHRALNNEQFF; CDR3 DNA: TGTGCCAGCAGTCTGAACCACCGGGCCCTTAACAATGAGCAGTTCTTC
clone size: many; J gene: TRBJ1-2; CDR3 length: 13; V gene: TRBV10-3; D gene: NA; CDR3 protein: CAIRGTDNYGYTF; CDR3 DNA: TGTGCCATCAGGGGGACTGATAACTATGGCTACACCTTC
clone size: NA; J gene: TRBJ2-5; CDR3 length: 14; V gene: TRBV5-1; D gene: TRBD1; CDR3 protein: CASSAYRGRETQYF; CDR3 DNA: TGCGCCAGCAGCGCATACAGGGGGCGGGAGACCCAGTACTTC
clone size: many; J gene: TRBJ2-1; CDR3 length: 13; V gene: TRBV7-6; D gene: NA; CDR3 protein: CASSLEDGGRQFF; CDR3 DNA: TGTGCCAGCAGCTTAGAGGACGGTGGACGGCAGTTCTTC
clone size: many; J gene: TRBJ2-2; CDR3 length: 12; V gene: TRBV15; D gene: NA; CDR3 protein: CATSIWPGELFF; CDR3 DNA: TGTGCCACCAGCATATGGCCCGGGGAGCTGTTTTTT
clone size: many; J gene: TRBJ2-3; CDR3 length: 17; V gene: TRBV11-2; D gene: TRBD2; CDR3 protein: CASSFGGGPRSTDTQYF; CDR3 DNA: TGTGCCAGCAGCTTTGGCGGGGGACCCCGTAGCACAGATACGCAGTATTTT
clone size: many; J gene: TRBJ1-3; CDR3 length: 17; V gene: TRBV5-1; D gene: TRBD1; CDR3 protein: CASSERLDRGTGNTIYF; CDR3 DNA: TGCGCCAGCAGCGAACGTCTGGACAGGGGAACGGGAAACACCATATATTTT